The 14 T cell receptor beta chains given below trace back to one sample, sequenced in a study of cytomegalovirus exposure and HLA in healthy donors. Vbeta (60) and Jbeta (13) primers were used in the PCR. Assay used: immunoSEQ multiplex PCR; TCRdb lists only in-frame clones, some missing. The table has more than 150,000 clones, about 80% seen once; the top ten hold roughly 2.8%. Sequenced: PBMCs. Source of these receptors: a woman aged 50 to 60 in good health and CMV-seropositive.

Points on this clone: The germline gene is not matched at one end of the junction; a read error may be the cause. This chain connects TRBV28 to TRBJ2-6; D is unclear. The CDR3 totals 14 residues. The V gene's germline CDR1 is MDHEN and CDR2 SYDVKM. The chain's CDR3 is CATSLSSGANVLTF. In DNA form, the CDR3 reads TGTGCCACCAGTCTGTCCTCTGGGGCCAACGTCCTGACTTTC.

The V call is TRBV2, the J call TRBJ1-6; 9 nucleotides line up with TRBD1. Trimming took 8 bases from V and 4 from J; bases not matched to a gene: 6. This CDR3 has 15 amino acids. Per the germline V gene, CDR1 is SNHLY and CDR2 is FYNNEI. For the CDR3, the DNA is TGTGCCAGCTCCACCGGGACAGGGTATAATTCACCCCTCCACTTT. This sequence encodes CASSTGTGYNSPLHF. Using reference TRBV2 and TRBJ1-6 for the parts outside the CDR3, the full variable domain is EPEVTQTPSHQVTQMGQEVILRCVPISNHLYFYWYRQILGQKVEFLVSFYNNEISEKSEIFDDQFSVERPDGSNFTLKIRSTKLEDSAMYFCASSTGTGYNSPLHFGNGTRLTVT.

The V call is TRBV5-4, the J call TRBJ1-1; no definite D call. With 1 base removed from V and 12 bases from J, the gap between germline ends came to 10 bases. This CDR3 is built from 11 residues. CDR1 and CDR2 (germline): SGHNT, YYREEE (reference sequence). CDR3: CASSLNGVTFF. DNA of the CDR3: TGTGCCAGCAGCTTGAACGGTGTAACTTTCTTT.

V and J are TRBV4-2 and TRBJ2-7, with 7 bases fitting TRBD2. Trimming at V came to 0 bases and at J to 2 bases, leaving 10 bases not matched to a gene. CDR1 is LGHNA, CDR2 YNFKEQ, per germline. The CDR3 length is 17 residues. The CDR3 DNA is TGTGCCAGCAGCCAAGATCCTTCAGCGGGGCCTACCTACGAGCAGTACTTC. Protein product: CASSQDPSAGPTYEQYF.

V is TRBV27 and J is TRBJ2-7; D may be TRBD1 (5 bases). The CDR3 sequence is 13 residues long. From germline, CDR1 is MNHEY and CDR2 SMNVEV (reference sequence). V gave up 0 bases and J gave up 3 bases, with 6 bases separating them. This chain's CDR3 is CASSLSGDYEQYF. CDR3 DNA: TGTGCCAGCAGTTTATCAGGGGACTACGAGCAGTACTTC.

V is TRBV6-1 and J is TRBJ1-1; D is unresolved. The CDR3 has 15 amino acids. CDR1 and CDR2 (germline): MNHNS, SASEGT. V was trimmed by 1 base and J by 1 base, leaving 10 bases between them. CDR3 bases: TGTGCCAGCAGTGAAGTCGGGTTGCGGAACACTGAAGCTTTCTTT. Translated: CASSEVGLRNTEAFF.

Comment on this clone: Its ends do not fully match the called genes, so a read error is possible. The rearrangement joins TRBV7-9 to TRBJ1-6; D unresolved. Germline V lookup: CDR1 SEHNR, CDR2 FQNEAQ (reference sequence). This CDR3 region has 12 residues. CDR3 in DNA: TGTTCCAGCAGCTTCTCAGGATTACCCCTCCACTTT. As protein: CSSSFSGLPLHF.

The V and J genes are TRBV19 and TRBJ2-7; TRBD2 agrees at 7 bases. The V segment lost 4 bases and the J segment 4 bases; nucleotides outside the gene matches: 7. In germline, CDR1 is LNHDA, CDR2 SQIVND (reference sequence). The CDR3 is 14 amino acids. For the CDR3, the DNA is TGTGCCAGTAGTACGCCGGGACTACCATACGAGCAGTACTTC. Encoded protein: CASSTPGLPYEQYF. The full variable domain, completed using reference TRBV19 and TRBJ2-7, is DGGITQSPKYLFRKEGQNVTLSCEQNLNHDAMYWYRQDPGQGLRLIYYSQIVNDFQKGDIAEGYSVSREKKESFPLTVTSAQKNPTAFYLCASSTPGLPYEQYFGPGTRLTVT.

J is TRBJ1-1 and V is TRBV5-5, with no clear D. The CDR3 contains 15 residues. CDR1 and CDR2 (germline): SGHKS, YYEKEE (reference sequence). V was trimmed by 4 bases and J by 5 bases, leaving 18 bases between them. This CDR3 is CASSPPPLGVTEAFF. CDR3 nucleotides: TGTGCCAGCAGCCCTCCCCCCCTAGGTGTAACTGAAGCTTTCTTT.

This clone appeared a few times. This chain joins TRBV7-6 and TRBJ2-1; 8 bases map to TRBD2. After removal of 5 bases from V and 4 bases from J, the junction contained 7 bases not matched to a gene. The germline gives CDR1 SGHVS, CDR2 FNYEAQ. This CDR3 spans 15 amino acids. CDR3 nucleotides: TGTGCCAGCAGCGGCCTAGCGGGCGCTTACAATGAGCAGTTCTTC. Translation gives CASSGLAGAYNEQFF. The variable domain in full, with the rest retrieved from reference TRBV7-6 and TRBJ2-1, is GAGVSQSPRYKVTKRGQDVALRCDPISGHVSLYWYRQALGQGPEFLTYFNYEAQQDKSGLPNDRFSAERPEGSISTLTIQRTEQRDSAMYRCASSGLAGAYNEQFFGPGTRLTVL.

The V call is TRBV30, the J call TRBJ1-1, with D tentatively TRBD1 (5 bases). This CDR3 spans 11 amino acids. Trimming took 6 bases from V and 5 from J, leaving 10 bases between them. Germline CDR1 and CDR2: GTSNPN and SVGIG (reference sequence). CDR3: CACAGKTEAFF. As DNA, the CDR3 is TGTGCCTGCGCAGGGAAAACTGAAGCTTTCTTT.

The V call is TRBV5-4, the J call TRBJ2-7; D may be TRBD2 (6 bases). The CDR3 spans 15 residues. Trimming took 0 bases from V and 7 from J, leaving 17 bases between them. Germline values: CDR1 SGHNT, CDR2 YYREEE (reference sequence). This chain's CDR3 is CASSLEGSRGIEQYF. The CDR3 DNA follows: TGTGCCAGCAGCTTGGAGGGCAGCCGGGGGATTGAGCAGTACTTC.

This sequence joins TRBV7-2 and TRBJ2-5, with 10 bases fitting TRBD2. CDR3 length equals 16 residues. V lost 1 base, J lost 4 bases, and 6 bases stayed unmatched. Looked up from germline, CDR1 is SGHTA and CDR2 is FQGNSA. DNA for the CDR3: TGTGCCAGCAGCTTAGGAGCGGGGGGGCCGGGAGAGACCCAGTACTTC. It translates to CASSLGAGGPGETQYF.

The J gene is TRBJ2-6, the V gene TRBV5-8, with 7 bases identical to TRBD2. The germline gives CDR1 SGHTS, CDR2 YDEGEE. This CDR3 region has 16 residues. The V gene end was trimmed by 6 bases and the J gene end by 0 bases; junction bases not matched to a gene: 6. The CDR3 DNA is TGTGCCAGCACCGGGGGGACCAGCTCTGGGGCCAACGTCCTGACTTTC. This codes for CASTGGTSSGANVLTF.